These 22 T cell receptor beta chains were sequenced from one sample in a study of early T cells in non-severe SARS-CoV-2 infection (dated by TCRdb to the early 2020s). Receptors were amplified or captured by 5' RACE. TCRdb shows the sequencer as NextSeq 500. The raw public reads went through TCRdb reprocessing: fastp at Q25, MiXCR clone calling, in-frame beta chains kept. One record per CDR3 amino acid sequence lists the most common genes and DNA. The sample records around 40,000 distinct CDR3 sequences, roughly 6.8% of which are singletons. Jointly, the top ten make up approximately 26% of the sample. The sequencing used whole blood, collected at baseline. These receptors were obtained from an adult who was a healthcare worker with PCR-confirmed SARS-CoV-2 infection or an uninfected control (not recorded which).

This clonotype was detected ten times or more. The V call is TRBV12-5, the J call TRBJ2-1, with D unresolved. This CDR3 has 12 residues. Germline V gene data show CDR1 as LGHNT and CDR2 as FRNRAP. The ends were cut back, 1 base at V and 9 bases at J, with 7 bases in the middle. For the CDR3, the DNA is TGTGCTAGTGGTTTGGGGGTAGTTGAGCAGTTCTTC. This codes for CASGLGVVEQFF. The whole variable domain, remainder taken from reference TRBV12-5 and TRBJ2-1, is DARVTQTPRHKVTEMGQEVTMRCQPILGHNTVFWYRQTMMQGLELLAYFRNRAPLDDSGMPKDRFSAEMPDATLATLKIQPSEPRDSAVYFCASGLGVVEQFFGPGTRLTVL.

This clonotype came up a few times. The chain carries TRBV5-1 and TRBJ2-7; D is perhaps TRBD1 (5 bases). Germline V gene sequence: CDR1 SGHRS, CDR2 YFSETQ. Trimming pared 2 bases from V and 3 bases from J, leaving 9 bases between. This CDR3 spans 13 amino acids. The CDR3 spells CASSFVTDYEQYF. CDR3 nucleotides: TGCGCCAGCAGCTTTGTGACAGACTACGAGCAGTACTTC. The full variable domain, its missing parts supplied by reference TRBV5-1 and TRBJ2-7, is KAGVTQTPRYLIKTRGQQVTLSCSPISGHRSVSWYQQTPGQGLQFLFEYFSETQRNKGNFPGRFSGRQFSNSRSEMNVSTLELGDSALYLCASSFVTDYEQYFGPGTRLTVT.

As regards this clonotype: A read error may account for a junction end that differs from germline. The chain uses TRBV5-1 and TRBJ1-6; no firm D call. The CDR3 is 15 amino acids. CDR1 and CDR2 (germline): SGHRS, YFSETQ. The CDR3, as DNA: TGCGCCAGCAGCTTGGGACCGAGAAATAATTCACCCCTCCATTTT. It specifies CASSLGPRNNSPLHF.

The chain recombines TRBV6-5 with TRBJ1-6; 7 bases line up with TRBD1. Per the germline V gene, CDR1 is MNHEY and CDR2 is SVGAGI. Trimming at V came to 5 bases and at J to 6 bases, leaving 10 bases not matched to a gene. The CDR3 extends over 16 amino acids. DNA for the CDR3: TGTGCCAGCAGTCGAGGGCGACAGGGAGGTAATTCACCCCTCCACTTT. It codes for CASSRGRQGGNSPLHF.

This clonotype appeared a few times. The J gene is TRBJ2-2, the V gene TRBV4-1; possible D gene TRBD2, 5 bases. V lost 0 bases and J 7 bases, leaving 9 bases between the germline ends. Germline V lookup: CDR1 MGHRA, CDR2 YSYEKL. This CDR3 is built from 14 residues. The CDR3 bases are TGCGCCAGCAGCCAAGATCCTAGCCGCGGGGAGCTGTTTTTT. Translated, it gives CASSQDPSRGELFF.

This clonotype has ten or more counts. This sequence joins TRBV6-6 and TRBJ2-3, with no clear D. The length of the CDR3 is 13 residues. Germline loops: CDR1 MNHNY, CDR2 SVGAGI (reference sequence). Between the trimmed V and J ends, which lost 5 bases and 4 bases, there was a span of 10 bases. CDR3 coding DNA: TGTGCCAGCAGTGCCGCAATGGCAGATACGCAGTATTTT. Its translation: CASSAAMADTQYF.

This chain links TRBV29-1 with TRBJ2-7, with 7 bases identical to TRBD1. J gave up 1 base and V 7 bases, and 7 bases lay outside the gene matches. CDR3 length equals 13 residues. Germline loops: CDR1 SQVTM, CDR2 ANQGSEA. The CDR3 DNA sequence: TGCAGCGCCGGGCGACAGGGATCCTACGAGCAGTACTTC. This gives the protein CSAGRQGSYEQYF.

At least ten counts were recorded for this clonotype. The CDR3 coding sequence is TGTGCCAGCAGACAACAGGGGGCTAATCAGCCCCAGCATTTT. Translated, it gives CASRQQGANQPQHF. This sequence joins TRBV6-2 or TRBV6-3 and TRBJ1-5, with 9 bases matching TRBD1. Trimming took 6 bases from V and 4 from J; bases not matched to a gene: 4. This CDR3 is 14 amino acids long. Germline CDR1 MNHEY, CDR2 SVGEGT.

This clonotype was seen repeatedly, ten times or more. The V gene is TRBV24-1, the J gene TRBJ1-4; TRBD1 might be the D (6 bases). Germline CDR1 KGHDR, CDR2 SFDVKD. With 6 bases removed from V and 4 bases from J, the gap between germline ends came to 11 bases. The CDR3 extends over 14 amino acids. The CDR3 spells CATSSSDSNEKLFF. The CDR3 region has the DNA TGTGCCACCAGTAGTTCGGACAGTAATGAAAAACTGTTTTTT.

This clonotype was observed many times. This CDR3 is CASSGSGVSPLHF. The DNA for the CDR3 is TGTGCCAGCAGCGGATCAGGGGTTTCACCCCTCCACTTT. The V call is TRBV21-1, the J call TRBJ1-6; the D segment call TRBD1 is taken from the table without a DNA check. TRBV21-1 is noted as a pseudogene. CDR3 length: 13 amino acids.

CDR3 coding DNA: TGTGCCAGCAGGGGCAGGCGGAACACTGAAGCTTTCTTT. Residues: CASRGRRNTEAFF. The gene calls are TRBV28 and TRBJ1-1; D gene unclear. Trimming took 6 bases from V and 1 from J, leaving 9 bases between them. CDR3 length: 13 amino acids. Germline CDR1 MDHEN, CDR2 SYDVKM. Filled out from reference TRBV28 and TRBJ1-1, the complete variable domain reads DVKVTQSSRYLVKRTGEKVFLECVQDMDHENMFWYRQDPGLGLRLIYFSYDVKMKEKGDIPEGYSVSREKKERFSLILESASTNQTSMYLCASRGRRNTEAFFGQGTRLTVV.

In its sample, this clonotype was seen a few times. The genes are TRBV5-4 and TRBJ2-3; D not resolved. Trimming left V 4 bases short and J 5 bases short, with 14 bases between. There are 14 residues in the CDR3. Germline CDR1 reads SGHNT; CDR2 reads YYREEE (reference sequence). The CDR3 loop reads CASSRGGSIDTQYF. The CDR3 nucleotides read TGTGCCAGCAGCCGAGGTGGATCCATAGATACGCAGTATTTT.

This clonotype occurred many times. This rearrangement joins TRBV20-1 to TRBJ2-7; 10 bases map to TRBD2. Trimming took 3 bases from V and 5 from J; bases not matched to a gene: 13. The CDR3 runs to 16 residues. Germline CDR1 DFQATT, CDR2 SNEGSKA (reference sequence). The CDR3 here is CSASPTSGIRAHEQYF. CDR3 bases: TGCAGTGCTAGTCCCACTAGCGGGATAAGAGCCCACGAGCAGTACTTC.

By share of the sample, this clonotype is medium-sized (0.01 to 0.1%). V is TRBV20-1 and J is TRBJ2-7; 14 positions match TRBD2. The CDR3 runs 16 residues. CDR1 and CDR2 from the germline V gene are DFQATT and SNEGSKA (reference sequence). V shed 3 bases and J 3 bases; nucleotides not matched to a gene: 7. The CDR3, as DNA: TGCAGTGCTAGCCTAGACGGGACTAGCGGGGGCTACGAGCAGTACTTC. Encoded protein: CSASLDGTSGGYEQYF.

This clonotype was found many times. J is TRBJ1-1 and V is TRBV6-5, with unresolved D. V was shortened by 9 bases and J by 2 bases, with 13 bases between the two germline ends. CDR3 length: 13 amino acids. The V gene's germline CDR1 is MNHEY and CDR2 SVGAGI. Written as DNA, the CDR3 is TGTGCCAGTAGGTGGGATAGTAACACTGAAGCTTTCTTT. This sequence encodes CASRWDSNTEAFF.

This clonotype was recorded at least ten times. V and J are TRBV6-6 and TRBJ2-3; 12 bases agree with TRBD2. Germline values: CDR1 MNHNY, CDR2 SVGAGI (reference sequence). The CDR3 has 14 residues. Trimming cost V 6 bases and J 4 bases; bases outside gene matches: 2. Written as DNA, the CDR3 is TGTGCCAGCAGAGGACTAGCGGGGTCAGATACGCAGTATTTT. Protein sequence: CASRGLAGSDTQYF.

The J gene is TRBJ2-2, the V gene TRBV2; tentative D call: TRBD1 (5 bases). V shed 5 bases and J shed 3 bases, with 16 bases lying between them. The CDR3 totals 16 residues. Germline assignment: CDR1 SNHLY and CDR2 FYNNEI. The DNA for the CDR3 is TGTGCCAGCAGTTTAAGGACACCTTGGGACACCGGGGAGCTGTTTTTT. Protein sequence: CASSLRTPWDTGELFF.

This clonotype was found a few times. The chain joins TRBV19 to TRBJ2-2; 10 nucleotides match TRBD2. This CDR3 is built from 15 residues. Trimming removed 3 bases from V and 6 bases from J; junction bases left unmatched: 4. Germline V gene data show CDR1 as LNHDA and CDR2 as SQIVND (reference sequence). Here the CDR3 reads CASSILAGAPGELFF. The CDR3 bases are TGTGCCAGTAGTATCCTAGCGGGAGCCCCCGGGGAGCTGTTTTTT.

This chain uses TRBV7-3 with TRBJ2-3; D not certain. Trimming took off 5 bases at V and 1 base at J, with 7 bases between the two ends. Germline V gene lookup returns CDR1 SGHTA and CDR2 FQGTGA. CDR3 length equals 13 residues. The CDR3 coding sequence is TGTGCCAGCAGCCCAGCGCGCACAGATACGCAGTATTTT. Translating it yields CASSPARTDTQYF.

This clonotype was found many times. The chain recombines TRBV28 with TRBJ2-7, with 10 nucleotides matching TRBD2. V lost 3 bases and J lost 6; bases outside the gene matches: 17. This CDR3 is 18 amino acids long. Germline CDR1 and CDR2: MDHEN and SYDVKM. Here the CDR3 DNA reads TGTGCCAGCAGTTTTGCGGCTAGCGGGAGAGGGTATCTCCGCGAGCAGTACTTC. Its translation: CASSFAASGRGYLREQYF.

This clonotype was seen many times. The chain carries TRBV12-3 or TRBV12-4 and TRBJ2-2; TRBD1 aligns across 10 bases. V shed 6 bases and J 5 bases; nucleotides not matched to a gene: 6. The CDR3 is made up of 15 amino acids. CDR3 DNA: TGTGCCAGCAGCCCGGGACAGGGGCGAACCGGGGAGCTGTTTTTT. Protein sequence: CASSPGQGRTGELFF.

This clonotype was recorded many times. This chain links TRBV12-3 or TRBV12-4 with TRBJ2-1, with 16 nucleotides matching TRBD2. After removal of 3 bases from V and 4 bases from J, the junction contained 12 bases not matched to a gene. This CDR3 is 20 amino acids long. This CDR3 reads CASSFPPGLAGGRDYNEQFF. Here the CDR3 DNA reads TGTGCCAGCAGTTTCCCGCCGGGACTAGCGGGAGGGCGAGATTACAATGAGCAGTTCTTC.